The clone carrying this T cell receptor (beta chain) was observed at least ten times. Its specificity is unknown. This entry belongs to a study of identical twins. Study results and limitations: With abundant cord blood beta clonotypes, insertions were fewer; memory repertoires showed no such pattern.

CDR1 and CDR2 from the germline V gene are LGHNA and YNFKEQ. This CDR3 contains 13 residues. Trimming shortened V by 0 bases and J by 6 bases, and 6 bases separated the two germline ends. TCRdb recomputed calls from the 5' RACE reads with MiXCR, one row per CDR3 protein. Of about 220,000 distinct CDR3 sequences listed, 7.5% are singletons. These data were likewise used in another study, on yellow fever vaccine responses in identical twins.

The V and J genes are TRBV4-2 and TRBJ2-1; D remains unclear. This TCR was sampled from a woman younger than 30 in good health. The sample comprised CD8+ T cells sorted from blood. CDR3 coding DNA: TGTGCCAGCAGCCAAGAAGGGCGCAATGAGCAGTTCTTC. It is translated as CASSQEGRNEQFF.